The next 3 T cell receptor beta chains were all read from a single sample in a study of blood T cell repertoires in COVID-19. The assay was immunoSEQ multiplex PCR, and TCRdb's table has in-frame clones only and misses some. The profile shows tens of thousands of clones, roughly 80% of them singletons. The sequencing input was peripheral blood. These receptor sequences come from an elderly woman with active or convalescent COVID-19.

The chain recombines TRBV7-2 with TRBJ1-5, with no clear D. Deletions cut 1 base from V and 5 bases from J, with 6 bases between. Looked up from germline, CDR1 is SGHTA and CDR2 is FQGNSA. This CDR3 is built from 13 residues. The CDR3 is CASSLGGDQPQHF. DNA of the CDR3: TGTGCCAGCAGCTTAGGAGGCGATCAGCCCCAGCATTTT.

CDR3 coding DNA: TGCGCCAGCAGCTTGGGTTTGGGGACTAGCGGTTTCAGCGAGCAGTACTTC. This gives the protein CASSLGLGTSGFSEQYF. This chain connects TRBV5-1 to TRBJ2-7; 11 nucleotides line up with TRBD2. Losses at the gene ends were 0 bases for V and 6 bases for J; bases not matched to a gene: 11. The CDR3 sequence is 17 residues long. Per germline, CDR1 SGHRS and CDR2 YFSETQ.

The CDR3 region has the DNA TGTGCCAGCAGCTTGAGTTTCCTAGGACAGCTGTTTTTT. This codes for CASSLSFLGQLFF. The chain combines TRBV7-2 with TRBJ1-4; possibly TRBD1 for D (6 bases). V lost 3 bases to trimming and J lost 14 bases, with 16 bases between them. The CDR3 runs 13 residues. Germline loops: CDR1 SGHTA, CDR2 FQGNSA.